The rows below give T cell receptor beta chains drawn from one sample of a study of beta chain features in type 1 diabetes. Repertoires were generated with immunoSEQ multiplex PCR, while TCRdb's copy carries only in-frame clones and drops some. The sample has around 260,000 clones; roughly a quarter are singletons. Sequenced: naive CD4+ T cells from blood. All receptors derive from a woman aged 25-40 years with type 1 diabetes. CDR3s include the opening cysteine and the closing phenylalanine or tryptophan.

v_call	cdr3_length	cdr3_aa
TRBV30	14	CAWKDRWGNQPQHF
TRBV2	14	CASKRVTSQETQYF
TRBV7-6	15	CASSLVSGTPGEQYF
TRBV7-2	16	CASSLEAGSSYNEQFF
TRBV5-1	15	CASSIGSGIRETQYF
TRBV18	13	CASSPSATDTQYF
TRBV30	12	CAWSVLGTEAFF
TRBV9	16	CASSVGGTTNTDTQYF
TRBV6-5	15	CASSTQRKGGGEQYF
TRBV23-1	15	CASSPLDRVRYGYTF
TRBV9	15	CASSAGTSGRSEQYF
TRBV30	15	CAWSPGTGENQPQHF
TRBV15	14	CATSRDPLTYEQYF
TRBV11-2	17	CASSWLAGGPRYNEQFF
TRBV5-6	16	CASSFWREWNYNEQFF
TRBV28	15	CASSRLAASYNEQFF
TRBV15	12	CATSLKTETQYF
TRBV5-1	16	CASSWGRTGGRTEAFF
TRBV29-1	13	CSVVRGTGNTIYF
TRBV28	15	CASSPAVGQGYGYTF
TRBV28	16	CATNSGRNPSYNEQFF
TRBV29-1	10	CSPQREPQHF
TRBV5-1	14	CASSLTRLQETQYF
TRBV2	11	CASHLAREQFF
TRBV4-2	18	CASSQDTVRGYSYNEQFF
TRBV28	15	CASSPAEEGDYGYTF
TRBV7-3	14	CASSLAGGAYEQYF
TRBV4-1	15	CASSRADRGLDGYTF
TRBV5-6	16	CASSYGQPRGYNEQFF
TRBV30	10	CASFRYGYTF
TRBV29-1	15	CSVDPLTGINYGYTF
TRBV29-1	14	CSVEVGQGVGEQYF
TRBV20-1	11	CSARASSWEFF
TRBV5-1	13	CASSVEGTGELFF
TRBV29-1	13	CSVGRGQGDTQYF
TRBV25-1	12	CASRGGDYGYTF
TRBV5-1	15	CASTRLEGGTDTQYF
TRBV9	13	CASSTTGGYEQYF
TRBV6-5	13	CASRQDGNEKLFF
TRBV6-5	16	CASSYSLSQLQETQYF
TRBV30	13	CAWSPRGSQPQHF